Shown below are 27 T cell receptor beta chains from a single sample sequenced in a study of T-cell memory formation after mild COVID-19. Using its own MiXCR run on the 5' RACE reads, TCRdb lists one record per CDR3 protein. The sample holds approximately 65,000 distinct CDR3 sequences, around 15% seen once. The sequencing input was PBMCs or a T cell subset sorted from them (not recorded which). These receptors originate from an adult woman who had mild COVID-19 (a few samples of this study predate the infection). Cell type and time point are not known.

Comments on this clonotype: A read error may account for a junction end that differs from germline. The genes are TRBV12-3 or TRBV12-4 and TRBJ1-1; D might be TRBD1 (5 bases). CDR3 length: 15 amino acids. The CDR3 reads CVSRGFKRGPTEAFF. The CDR3 DNA is TGTGTCAGCAGAGGATTCAAAAGGGGTCCCACTGAAGCTTTCTTT.

V and J are TRBV27 and TRBJ2-7; 7 bases align to TRBD1. From germline, CDR1 is MNHEY and CDR2 SMNVEV (reference sequence). The CDR3 is 13 amino acids. J lost 3 bases, V lost 6 bases, and 5 bases had no gene match. The CDR3 sequence: CASRETGVYEQYF. For the CDR3, the DNA is TGTGCCAGCAGGGAAACAGGGGTCTACGAGCAGTACTTC.

Only one count was recorded for this clonotype. The rearrangement uses TRBV7-9 and TRBJ1-1; TRBD1 might be the D (6 bases). The CDR3 runs to 15 residues. In germline, CDR1 is SEHNR, CDR2 FQNEAQ (reference sequence). With 2 bases removed from V and 2 bases from J, the gap between germline ends came to 12 bases. The CDR3 sequence is CASSLLTGTNTEAFF. The CDR3 region has the DNA TGTGCCAGCAGCTTACTCACAGGGACCAACACTGAAGCTTTCTTT.

The V gene is TRBV10-3, the J gene TRBJ2-6; TRBD1 matches 9 bases. V was pared by 6 bases and J by 2 bases, with 5 bases of the junction left unmatched. This CDR3 is 16 amino acids long. The germline V gene has CDR1 ENHRY and CDR2 SYGVKD. The CDR3 here is CAISRDREAGANVLTF. The CDR3 bases are TGTGCCATCAGCCGGGACAGGGAGGCTGGGGCCAACGTCCTGACTTTC.

V gene TRBV27 combines with J gene TRBJ2-7, with unresolved D. The CDR3 contains 14 residues. CDR1 is MNHEY and CDR2 is SMNVEV in the germline V gene (reference sequence). V lost 8 bases and J 0 bases, leaving 14 bases between the germline ends. The CDR3 DNA reads TGTGCCAGCGGGTACAACGGGCTCTCCTACGAGCAGTACTTC. This codes for CASGYNGLSYEQYF.

This chain's CDR3 is CASSLGDRNTEAFF. The CDR3 DNA follows: TGTGCCAGCAGTTTGGGGGACAGGAACACTGAAGCTTTCTTT. The chain has TRBV12-3 or TRBV12-4 and TRBJ1-1; TRBD1 agrees at 7 bases. There are 14 residues in the CDR3. V trimming: 3 bases; J trimming: 1 base; junction bases outside the gene matches: 2.

This clonotype was seen more than once but under ten times. V and J are TRBV5-5 and TRBJ2-7, with D possibly being TRBD1 (5 bases). Trimming took 0 bases from V and 2 from J, leaving 12 bases between them. The CDR3 totals 15 residues. CDR1 SGHKS and CDR2 YYEKEE come from the germline V gene (reference sequence). The DNA for the CDR3 is TGTGCCAGCAGCTTGGATACAGGCCGAGCCTACGAGCAGTACTTC. This gives the protein CASSLDTGRAYEQYF.

This clonotype has only a few counts. The chain links TRBV5-1 to TRBJ2-5; TRBD1 matches 8 bases. The V gene end was trimmed by 3 bases and the J gene end by 1 base; junction bases not matched to a gene: 2. The CDR3 loop spans 14 amino acids. Germline-derived CDR1 and CDR2 are SGHRS and YFSETQ. The DNA of the CDR3 is TGCGCCAGCAGCTCCGGACAGGGCCAAGAGACCCAGTACTTC. Its translation is CASSSGQGQETQYF.

This clonotype was observed a handful of times. The CDR3 DNA is TGTGCCAGCCTCGGGACTGCTTCCTACGAGCAGTACTTC. Protein product: CASLGTASYEQYF. This chain links TRBV12-3 or TRBV12-4 with TRBJ2-7, with a weak D call TRBD2 (6 bases). The V gene lost 8 bases and the J gene lost 1 base, with 12 bases spanning the gap. This CDR3 has 13 amino acids.

This clonotype was counted ten times or more. The chain uses TRBV20-1 and TRBJ2-5; no reliable D call. Germline lookup yields CDR1 DFQATT and CDR2 SNEGSKA (reference sequence). This CDR3 is built from 13 residues. V was trimmed by 1 base and J by 7 bases, leaving 13 bases between them. The DNA of the CDR3 is TGCAGTGCTAGAGCCTCTGGCCTTGGGACCCAGTACTTC. This sequence encodes CSARASGLGTQYF.

The rearrangement joins TRBV5-1 to TRBJ1-1; maybe TRBD1 (5 bases). This CDR3 region has 15 residues. V lost 3 bases and J lost 4, with 16 bases in between. CDR1 and CDR2 from the germline V gene are SGHRS and YFSETQ. DNA of the CDR3: TGCGCCAGCAGCTCCCCGGTCCTAGGGGCCACTGAAGCTTTCTTT. It codes for CASSSPVLGATEAFF.

The genes are TRBV5-6 and TRBJ2-1; the D is unclear. Germline loops: CDR1 SGHDT, CDR2 YYEEEE. The CDR3 is made up of 13 amino acids. V shed 1 base and J shed 7 bases, with 9 bases lying between them. CDR3 amino acids: CASSLISGNEQFF. The CDR3, as DNA: TGTGCCAGCAGCTTGATAAGTGGGAATGAGCAGTTCTTC.

This clonotype showed up just a few times. The chain employs TRBV24-1 and TRBJ1-1; D uncertain. The germline V and J ends were trimmed by 4 bases and 1 base, with 6 bases remaining between them. Germline values: CDR1 KGHDR, CDR2 SFDVKD. This CDR3 contains 13 residues. The CDR3 is CATSDFTNTEAFF. The CDR3 DNA reads TGTGCCACCAGTGACTTCACGAACACTGAAGCTTTCTTT.

The chain carries TRBV11-2 and TRBJ2-1; D gene unclear. V was shortened by 2 bases and J by 9 bases, with 5 bases between the two germline ends. Germline loops: CDR1 SGHAT, CDR2 FQNNGV. The CDR3 spans 11 residues. The chain's CDR3 is CASSLISEQFF. DNA of the CDR3: TGTGCCAGCAGCTTAATAAGTGAGCAGTTCTTC.

This clonotype was detected only a few times. The rearrangement links TRBV5-6 to TRBJ2-7; D unclear. This CDR3 region has 10 residues. CDR1 is SGHDT and CDR2 is YYEEEE in the germline V gene. The germline V and J ends were trimmed by 4 bases and 5 bases, with 4 bases remaining between them. CDR3 sequence reads: CASSLHEQYF. The CDR3 DNA follows: TGTGCCAGCAGCCTGCACGAGCAGTACTTC. Full variable domain (missing parts from reference TRBV5-6 and TRBJ2-7): DAGVTQSPTHLIKTRGQQVTLRCSPKSGHDTVSWYQQALGQGPQFIFQYYEEEERQRGNFPDRFSGHQFPNYSSELNVNALLLGDSALYLCASSLHEQYFGPGTRLTVT.

This clonotype was recorded at least ten times. The CDR3 DNA reads TGCGCCAGCAGCCACTTCAGCGAACTCTCCTACGAGCAGTACTTC. Its translation: CASSHFSELSYEQYF. The chain joins TRBV4-1 to TRBJ2-7; D unresolved. The V and J ends lost 3 bases and 0 bases respectively, with 12 bases between them. The CDR3 runs to 15 residues. CDR1 MGHRA and CDR2 YSYEKL come from the germline V gene.

The chain couples TRBV7-8 to TRBJ2-3, with 9 bases identical to TRBD2. This CDR3 contains 16 residues. Germline values: CDR1 SGHVS, CDR2 FQNEAQ. The J segment lost 2 bases and the V segment lost 0 bases, leaving 3 bases of the junction unmatched. The CDR3 is CASSLALAGNTDTQYF. The CDR3 nucleotides read TGTGCCAGCAGCTTAGCGCTAGCGGGAAACACAGATACGCAGTATTTT.

The chain combines TRBV7-6 with TRBJ2-1; maybe TRBD2 (5 bases). V lost 6 bases to trimming and J lost 4 bases, with 19 bases between them. Germline loops: CDR1 SGHVS, CDR2 FNYEAQ. The CDR3 is 16 residues long. DNA for the CDR3: TGTGCCAGCAGGGCACTTACGGGGAGTCGGTACAATGAGCAGTTCTTC. It encodes CASRALTGSRYNEQFF.

The chain links TRBV5-1 to TRBJ1-5; possible D gene TRBD1, 6 bases. Germline V gene lookup returns CDR1 SGHRS and CDR2 YFSETQ. This CDR3 is built from 15 residues. The V end was cut by 0 bases, the J end by 4 bases, with 11 bases between. Here the CDR3 reads CASSLEGGFNQPQHF. CDR3 sequence (DNA): TGCGCCAGCAGCTTGGAAGGGGGATTTAATCAGCCCCAGCATTTT.

The chain links TRBV6-5 to TRBJ2-1; D uncertain. Trimming shortened V by 4 bases and J by 5 bases, and 6 bases separated the two germline ends. Germline V gene sequence: CDR1 MNHEY, CDR2 SVGAGI. This CDR3 spans 12 amino acids. CDR3 region: CASSWGNNEQFF. CDR3 sequence (DNA): TGTGCCAGCAGTTGGGGAAACAATGAGCAGTTCTTC.

The chain carries TRBV6-2 or TRBV6-3 and TRBJ2-1; a weak D match, TRBD2 (5 bases). The V gene's germline CDR1 is MNHEY and CDR2 SVGEGT. V lost 8 bases and J lost 3, with 8 bases in between. The CDR3 sequence is 12 residues long. CDR3 sequence reads: CASGSLYNEQFF. The CDR3 DNA sequence: TGTGCCAGCGGGAGTCTCTACAATGAGCAGTTCTTC.

The gene calls are TRBV20-1 and TRBJ2-1, with TRBD2 matching over 7 bases. Germline V gene data show CDR1 as DFQATT and CDR2 as SNEGSKA (reference sequence). This CDR3 comprises 15 residues. After removal of 0 bases from V and 6 bases from J, the junction contained 8 bases not matched to a gene. The chain's CDR3 is CSARDLQGLLNEQFF. The CDR3 DNA is TGCAGTGCTAGAGATTTGCAGGGACTACTCAATGAGCAGTTCTTC.

The V gene is TRBV6-5, the J gene TRBJ2-7; a possible D gene is TRBD2 (5 bases). This CDR3 has 14 amino acids. V lost 0 bases to trimming and J lost 2 bases, with 8 bases between them. Germline V gene lookup returns CDR1 MNHEY and CDR2 SVGAGI. CDR3 sequence: CASSYSRATYEQYF. The DNA for the CDR3 is TGTGCCAGCAGTTACTCGAGGGCTACCTACGAGCAGTACTTC.

The chain combines TRBV6-6 with TRBJ2-7; TRBD1 or TRBD2 may be the D gene (5 bases each). The CDR3 is 15 amino acids. The V gene's germline CDR1 is MNHNY and CDR2 SVGAGI (reference sequence). V was clipped by 3 bases and J by 5 bases, with 17 bases between them. CDR3 sequence reads: CASSYLSGQGDEQYF. In DNA form, the CDR3 reads TGTGCCAGCAGTTATTTGTCGGGGCAGGGCGACGAGCAGTACTTC.

This clonotype came up a few times. The V gene is TRBV6-6, the J gene TRBJ2-3; 9 bases fit TRBD2. Germline V gene data show CDR1 as MNHNY and CDR2 as SVGAGI (reference sequence). CDR3 length: 17 residues. V lost 5 bases, J lost 3 bases, and 12 bases stayed unmatched. The CDR3 bases are TGTGCCAGCAGTCCCTTAGGGAGCGGGGGGACGACAGATACGCAGTATTTT. Its translation is CASSPLGSGGTTDTQYF.

This chain links TRBV29-1 with TRBJ1-1; 9 bases are a match to TRBD1. Germline V CDR1 and CDR2: SQVTM, ANQGSEA. The CDR3 length is 13 residues. The ends lost 1 base at V and 7 bases at J; junction bases unmatched: 4. The CDR3 sequence: CSVEGTGEVEAFF. In DNA, the CDR3 is TGCAGCGTTGAAGGGACAGGGGAGGTTGAAGCTTTCTTT.

In this sample, this clonotype turned up a few times. The chain carries TRBV19 and TRBJ1-1; 8 nucleotides match TRBD1. This CDR3 has 14 residues. Germline assignment: CDR1 LNHDA and CDR2 SQIVND (reference sequence). The V and J ends lost 3 bases and 4 bases, in that order; junction bases with no gene match: 4. CDR3 bases: TGTGCCAGTAGTATCGCTCAGGGGGCCACTGAAGCTTTCTTT. It translates to CASSIAQGATEAFF. The full variable domain, its missing parts supplied by reference TRBV19 and TRBJ1-1, is DGGITQSPKYLFRKEGQNVTLSCEQNLNHDAMYWYRQDPGQGLRLIYYSQIVNDFQKGDIAEGYSVSREKKESFPLTVTSAQKNPTAFYLCASSIAQGATEAFFGQGTRLTVV.